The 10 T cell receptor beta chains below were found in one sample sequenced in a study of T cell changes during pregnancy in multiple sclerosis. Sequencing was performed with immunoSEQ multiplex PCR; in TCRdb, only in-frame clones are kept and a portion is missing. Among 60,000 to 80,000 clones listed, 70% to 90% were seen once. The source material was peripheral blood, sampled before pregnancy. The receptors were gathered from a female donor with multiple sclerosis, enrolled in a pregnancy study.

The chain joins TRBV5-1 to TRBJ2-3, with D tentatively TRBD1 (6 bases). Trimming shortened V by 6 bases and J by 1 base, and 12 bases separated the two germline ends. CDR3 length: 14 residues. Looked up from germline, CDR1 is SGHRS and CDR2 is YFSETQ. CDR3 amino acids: CASTRGGRTDTQYF. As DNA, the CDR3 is TGCGCCAGCACCCGAGGGGGTCGCACAGATACGCAGTATTTT.

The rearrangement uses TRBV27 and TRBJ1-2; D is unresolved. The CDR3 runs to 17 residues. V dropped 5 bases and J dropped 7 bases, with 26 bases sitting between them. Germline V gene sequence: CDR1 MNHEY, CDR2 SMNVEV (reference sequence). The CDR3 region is CASSPTDGVGFLTGYTF. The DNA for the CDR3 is TGTGCCAGCAGTCCGACCGACGGAGTAGGTTTCCTTACTGGCTACACCTTC.

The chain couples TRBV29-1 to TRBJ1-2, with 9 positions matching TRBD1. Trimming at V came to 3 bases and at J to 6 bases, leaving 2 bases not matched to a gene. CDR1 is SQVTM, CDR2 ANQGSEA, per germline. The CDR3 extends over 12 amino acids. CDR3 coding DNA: TGCAGCGTTGAGAGACAGGGGGATGGCTACACCTTC. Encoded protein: CSVERQGDGYTF.

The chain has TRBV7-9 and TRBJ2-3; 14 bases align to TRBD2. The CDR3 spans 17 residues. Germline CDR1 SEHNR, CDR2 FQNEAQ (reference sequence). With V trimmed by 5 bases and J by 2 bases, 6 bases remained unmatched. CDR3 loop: CASSRTSGGFNTDTQYF. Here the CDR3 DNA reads TGTGCCAGCAGCCGGACTAGCGGGGGGTTCAACACAGATACGCAGTATTTT.

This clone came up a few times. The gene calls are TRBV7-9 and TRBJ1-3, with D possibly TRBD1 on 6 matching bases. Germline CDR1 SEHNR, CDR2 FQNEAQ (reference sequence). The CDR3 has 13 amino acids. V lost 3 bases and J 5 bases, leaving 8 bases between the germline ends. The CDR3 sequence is CASSFGGRNTIYF. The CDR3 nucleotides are TGTGCCAGCAGCTTTGGGGGCAGAAACACCATATATTTT.

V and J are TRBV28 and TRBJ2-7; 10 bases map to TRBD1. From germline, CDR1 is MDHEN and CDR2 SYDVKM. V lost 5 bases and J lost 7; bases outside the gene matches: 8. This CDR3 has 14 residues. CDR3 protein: CASSPWTGGVEQYF. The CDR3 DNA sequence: TGTGCCAGCAGTCCTTGGACAGGGGGTGTGGAGCAGTACTTC.

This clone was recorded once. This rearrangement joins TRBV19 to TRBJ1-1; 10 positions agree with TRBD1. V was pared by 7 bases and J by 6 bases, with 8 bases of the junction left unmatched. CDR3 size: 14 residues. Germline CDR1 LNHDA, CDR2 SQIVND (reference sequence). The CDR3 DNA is TGTGCCAGTAAGGAAGGACAGGGGGACCCTGAAGCTTTCTTT. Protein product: CASKEGQGDPEAFF.

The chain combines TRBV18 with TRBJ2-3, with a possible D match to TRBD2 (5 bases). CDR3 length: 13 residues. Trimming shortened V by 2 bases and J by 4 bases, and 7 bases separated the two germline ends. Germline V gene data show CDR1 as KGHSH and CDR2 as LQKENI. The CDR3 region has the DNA TGTGCCAGCTCACCATCGGGGTCAGATACGCAGTATTTT. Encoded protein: CASSPSGSDTQYF.

As DNA, the CDR3 is TGTGCCAGCAGTCGAGAGGCCGGGAATTGGAACACTGAAGCTTTCTTT. It specifies CASSREAGNWNTEAFF. This chain uses TRBV7-6 with TRBJ1-1; the D is unclear. Deletions cut 6 bases from V and 1 base from J, with 18 bases between. This CDR3 is 16 amino acids long. Germline V gives CDR1 SGHVS, CDR2 FNYEAQ.

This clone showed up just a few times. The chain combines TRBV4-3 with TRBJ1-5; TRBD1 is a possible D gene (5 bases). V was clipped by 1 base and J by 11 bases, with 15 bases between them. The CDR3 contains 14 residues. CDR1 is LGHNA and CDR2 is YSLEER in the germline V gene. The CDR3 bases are TGCGCCAGCAGCCAAGGAACCAGATGGGGGGCCCAGCATTTT. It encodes CASSQGTRWGAQHF.